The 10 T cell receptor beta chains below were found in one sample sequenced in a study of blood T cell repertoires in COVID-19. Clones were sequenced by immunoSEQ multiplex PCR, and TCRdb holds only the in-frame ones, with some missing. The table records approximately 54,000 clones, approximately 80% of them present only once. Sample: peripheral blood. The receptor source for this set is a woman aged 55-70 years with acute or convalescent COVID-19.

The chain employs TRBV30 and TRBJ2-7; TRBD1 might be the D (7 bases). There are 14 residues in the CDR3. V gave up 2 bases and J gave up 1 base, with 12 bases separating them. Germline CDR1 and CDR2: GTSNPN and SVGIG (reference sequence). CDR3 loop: CAWSRGDSSYEQYF. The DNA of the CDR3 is TGTGCCTGGAGTAGGGGGGACAGTTCCTACGAGCAGTACTTC.

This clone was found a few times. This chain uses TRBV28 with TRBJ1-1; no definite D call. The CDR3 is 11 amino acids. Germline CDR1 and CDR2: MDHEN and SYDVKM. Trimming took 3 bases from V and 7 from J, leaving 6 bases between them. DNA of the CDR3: TGTGCCAGCAGTTTGACACTTGAAGCTTTCTTT. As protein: CASSLTLEAFF.

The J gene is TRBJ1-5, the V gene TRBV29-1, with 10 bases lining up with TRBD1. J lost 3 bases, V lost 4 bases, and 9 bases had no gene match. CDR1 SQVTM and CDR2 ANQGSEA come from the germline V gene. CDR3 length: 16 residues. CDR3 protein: CSVAPGQGEDNQPQHF. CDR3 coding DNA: TGCAGCGTTGCCCCCGGACAGGGGGAAGACAATCAGCCCCAGCATTTT.

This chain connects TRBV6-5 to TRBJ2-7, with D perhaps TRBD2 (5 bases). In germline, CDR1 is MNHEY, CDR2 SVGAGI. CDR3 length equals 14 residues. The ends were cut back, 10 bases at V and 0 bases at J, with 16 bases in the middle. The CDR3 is CATSPALSSYEQYF. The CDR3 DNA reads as TGTGCCACTAGCCCAGCTCTAAGCTCCTACGAGCAGTACTTC.

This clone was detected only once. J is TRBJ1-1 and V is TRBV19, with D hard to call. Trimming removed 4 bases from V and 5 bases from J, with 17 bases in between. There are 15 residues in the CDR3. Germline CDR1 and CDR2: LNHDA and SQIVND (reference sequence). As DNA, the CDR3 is TGTGCCAGTAGTAGGCCCGGGTTTTCAAAGACTGAAGCTTTCTTT. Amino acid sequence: CASSRPGFSKTEAFF.

The CDR3 loop is CASTQGGHKSTNEKLFF. The CDR3 DNA reads as TGTGCCAGCACCCAAGGGGGACATAAATCAACTAATGAAAAACTGTTTTTT. The J gene is TRBJ1-4, the V gene TRBV12-1; the D segment call TRBD1 is taken from the table without a DNA check. TRBV12-1 is reported as a pseudogene. The CDR3 sequence is 17 residues long.

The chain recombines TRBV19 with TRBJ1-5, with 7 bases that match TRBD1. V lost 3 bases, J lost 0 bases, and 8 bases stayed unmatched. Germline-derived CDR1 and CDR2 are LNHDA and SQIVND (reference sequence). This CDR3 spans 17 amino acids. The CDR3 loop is CASSIGQGESSNQPQHF. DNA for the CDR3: TGTGCCAGTAGTATCGGCCAGGGGGAGTCTAGCAATCAGCCCCAGCATTTT.

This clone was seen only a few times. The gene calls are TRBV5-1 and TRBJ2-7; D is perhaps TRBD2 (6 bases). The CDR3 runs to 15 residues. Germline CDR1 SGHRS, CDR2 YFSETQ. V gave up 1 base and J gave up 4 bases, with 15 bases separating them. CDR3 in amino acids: CASSLNPGGAYEQYF. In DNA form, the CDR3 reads TGCGCCAGCAGCTTGAACCCCGGAGGGGCATACGAGCAGTACTTC.

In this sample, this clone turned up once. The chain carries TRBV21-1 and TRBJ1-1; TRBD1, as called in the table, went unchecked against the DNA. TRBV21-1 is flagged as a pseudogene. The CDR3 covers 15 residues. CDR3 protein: CASSTGGQGITEAFF. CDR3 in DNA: TGTGCCAGCAGCACGGGGGGACAGGGAATAACTGAAGCTTTCTTT.

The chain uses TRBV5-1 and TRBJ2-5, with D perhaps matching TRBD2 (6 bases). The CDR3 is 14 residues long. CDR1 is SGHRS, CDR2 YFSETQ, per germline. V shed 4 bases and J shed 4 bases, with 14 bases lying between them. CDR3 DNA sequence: TGCGCCAGCAGCCAGGGTCGGGGGAGAGAGACCCAGTACTTC. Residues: CASSQGRGRETQYF.